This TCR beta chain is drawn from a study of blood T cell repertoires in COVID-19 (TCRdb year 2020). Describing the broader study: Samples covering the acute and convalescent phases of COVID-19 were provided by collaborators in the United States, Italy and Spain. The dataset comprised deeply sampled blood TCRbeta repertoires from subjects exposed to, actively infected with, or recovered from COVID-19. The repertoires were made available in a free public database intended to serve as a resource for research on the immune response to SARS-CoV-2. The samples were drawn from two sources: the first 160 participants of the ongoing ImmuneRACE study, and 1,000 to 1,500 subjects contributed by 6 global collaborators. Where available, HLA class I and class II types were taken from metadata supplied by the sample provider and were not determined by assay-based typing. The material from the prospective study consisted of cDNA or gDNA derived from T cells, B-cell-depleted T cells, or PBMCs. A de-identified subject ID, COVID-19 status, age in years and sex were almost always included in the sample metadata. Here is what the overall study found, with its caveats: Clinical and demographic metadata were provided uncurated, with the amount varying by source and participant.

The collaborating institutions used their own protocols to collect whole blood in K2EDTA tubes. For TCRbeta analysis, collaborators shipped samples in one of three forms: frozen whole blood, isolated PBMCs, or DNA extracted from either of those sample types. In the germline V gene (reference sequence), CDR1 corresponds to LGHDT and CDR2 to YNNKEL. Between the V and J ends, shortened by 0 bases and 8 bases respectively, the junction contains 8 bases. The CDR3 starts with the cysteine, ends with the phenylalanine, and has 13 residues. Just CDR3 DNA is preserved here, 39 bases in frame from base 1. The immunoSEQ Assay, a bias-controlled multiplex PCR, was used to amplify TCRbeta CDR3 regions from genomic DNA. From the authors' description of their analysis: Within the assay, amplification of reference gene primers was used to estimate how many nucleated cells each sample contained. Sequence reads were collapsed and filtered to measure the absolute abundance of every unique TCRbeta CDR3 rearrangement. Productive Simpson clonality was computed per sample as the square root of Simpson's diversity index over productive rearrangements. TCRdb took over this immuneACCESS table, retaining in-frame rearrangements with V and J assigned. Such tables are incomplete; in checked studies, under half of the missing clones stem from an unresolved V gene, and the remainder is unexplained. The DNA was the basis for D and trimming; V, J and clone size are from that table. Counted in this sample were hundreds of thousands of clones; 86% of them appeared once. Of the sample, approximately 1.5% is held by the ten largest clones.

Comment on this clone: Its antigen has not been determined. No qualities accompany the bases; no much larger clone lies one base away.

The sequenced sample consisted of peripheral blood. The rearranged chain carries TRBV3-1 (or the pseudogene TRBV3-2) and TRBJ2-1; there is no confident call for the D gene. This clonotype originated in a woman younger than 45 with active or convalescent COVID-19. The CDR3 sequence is CASSQDFPDEQFF. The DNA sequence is TGTGCCAGCAGCCAAGATTTTCCGGATGAGCAGTTCTTC.